Each of the 8 T cell receptor beta chains below was sequenced from the same sample in a study of brain metastases from non-small cell lung cancer. Method: immunoSEQ multiplex PCR; TCRdb's copy keeps in-frame clones and lacks some. The table shows approximately 3,000 clones, with about 78% occurring only once. Sequenced material: primary lung tumor tissue. These receptors came from a donor over 35 with non-small cell lung cancer.

This chain joins TRBV12-3 or TRBV12-4 and TRBJ2-2; maybe TRBD1 (5 bases). Trimming took 8 bases from V and 3 from J, leaving 10 bases between them. The CDR3 is made up of 13 amino acids. CDR3 loop: CASARGDTGELFF. The CDR3 nucleotides are TGTGCCAGCGCAAGGGGCGACACCGGGGAGCTGTTTTTT.

The chain uses TRBV15 and TRBJ2-3; maybe TRBD2 (6 bases). Germline values: CDR1 LNHNV, CDR2 YYDKDF (reference sequence). The V gene lost 3 bases and the J gene lost 3 bases, with 10 bases spanning the gap. This CDR3 comprises 14 residues. In DNA form, the CDR3 reads TGTGCCACCAGCAGGGTAGGAGGGACAGATACGCAGTATTTT. The encoded protein is CATSRVGGTDTQYF.

The chain has TRBV5-4 and TRBJ1-2; no reliable D call. Germline V lookup: CDR1 SGHNT, CDR2 YYREEE (reference sequence). The V and J ends lost 6 bases and 5 bases respectively, with 11 bases between them. The CDR3 contains 12 residues. The CDR3: CASTDGGYGYTF. In nucleotides, the CDR3 is TGTGCCAGCACGGACGGAGGGTATGGCTACACCTTC.

The chain carries TRBV7-9 and TRBJ1-2; D is unresolved. Germline V gene sequence: CDR1 SEHNR, CDR2 FQNEAQ (reference sequence). CDR3 length: 17 residues. V was shortened by 5 bases and J by 3 bases, with 22 bases between the two germline ends. The CDR3 loop is CASSRAGTTAKYYGYTF. CDR3 coding DNA: TGTGCCAGCAGCCGTGCAGGCACCACCGCAAAATACTATGGCTACACCTTC.

This chain links TRBV19 with TRBJ2-2, with TRBD1 as a possible D gene (6 bases). Per germline, CDR1 LNHDA and CDR2 SQIVND (reference sequence). The CDR3 is 15 residues long. Trimming stripped 3 bases from V and 4 bases from J, with 12 bases between. This CDR3 is CASSMVTGITGELFF. The CDR3 DNA sequence: TGTGCCAGTAGTATGGTTACAGGGATCACCGGGGAGCTGTTTTTT.

This chain joins TRBV19 and TRBJ2-1, with D possibly TRBD1 on 5 matching bases. CDR1 and CDR2 (germline): LNHDA, SQIVND (reference sequence). V lost 1 base, J lost 6 bases, and 16 bases lay in between. The CDR3 has 16 residues. CDR3 DNA sequence: TGTGCCAGTAGTATAGTTACTCAAGGGGTGGGCAATGAGCAGTTCTTC. Translation: CASSIVTQGVGNEQFF.

The J gene is TRBJ1-1, the V gene TRBV3-1 (or the pseudogene TRBV3-2); no reliable D call. Trimming stripped 1 base from V and 1 base from J, with 4 bases between. The CDR3 contains 13 residues. Germline V lookup: CDR1 LGHDT, CDR2 YNNKEL (reference sequence). CDR3 DNA: TGTGCCAGCAGCCAAGGTTCGAACACTGAAGCTTTCTTT. Translating gives CASSQGSNTEAFF.

By share, this clone counts as large (0.1 to 1%). The V gene is TRBV5-1, the J gene TRBJ2-7, with 7 bases lining up with TRBD1. Germline V CDR1 and CDR2: SGHRS, YFSETQ. The CDR3 is 14 amino acids. V gave up 2 bases and J gave up 3 bases; unmatched junction bases: 5. CDR3 region: CASSFSGGDYEQYF. CDR3 in DNA: TGCGCCAGCAGCTTTTCAGGGGGAGACTACGAGCAGTACTTC. Full variable domain (rest looked up from reference TRBV5-1 and TRBJ2-7): KAGVTQTPRYLIKTRGQQVTLSCSPISGHRSVSWYQQTPGQGLQFLFEYFSETQRNKGNFPGRFSGRQFSNSRSEMNVSTLELGDSALYLCASSFSGGDYEQYFGPGTRLTVT.